Following are 3 T cell receptor beta chains from one sample sequenced in a study of shared T cell receptors in the human thymus. The protocol was immunoSEQ multiplex PCR, while the TCRdb copy is restricted to in-frame clones and leaves out a portion. The sample shows hundreds of thousands of clones, over 75% of them seen only once. These same data were also listed under a study on human thymus T cells.

Sequencing input: thymocytes. The receptors stem from a girl under three years old with a congenital heart defect.

This sequence joins TRBV5-6 and TRBJ2-7; 7 positions match TRBD1. Trimming at V came to 4 bases and at J to 0 bases, leaving 10 bases not matched to a gene. This CDR3 has 16 residues. Germline V lookup: CDR1 SGHDT, CDR2 YYEEEE. CDR3 in DNA: TGTGCCAGCAGCCTCCTGGGACAGTCAAGCTCCTACGAGCAGTACTTC. Translating it yields CASSLLGQSSSYEQYF.

This clone was seen a few times. This sequence joins TRBV27 and TRBJ1-6; TRBD1 matches 7 bases. The length of the CDR3 is 17 residues. V shed 4 bases, J shed 0 bases, and the junction held 6 bases outside the gene matches. Germline V gene data show CDR1 as MNHEY and CDR2 as SMNVEV (reference sequence). CDR3 DNA: TGTGCCAGCAGTTCTAAGACAGGGAGCTCCTATAATTCACCCCTCCACTTT. Encoded protein: CASSSKTGSSYNSPLHF.

This clone was observed a single time. The V gene is TRBV12-5, the J gene TRBJ1-2; the match to TRBD1 covers 7 bases. The CDR3 is 18 residues long. V gave up 1 base and J gave up 6 bases; unmatched junction bases: 17. Germline V gene sequence: CDR1 LGHNT, CDR2 FRNRAP. In DNA form, the CDR3 reads TGTGCTAGTGGTTTGGCCCCTCCAGCCGGGACAGAAAGTAATGGCTACACCTTC. Translating it yields CASGLAPPAGTESNGYTF. The whole variable domain, remainder taken from reference TRBV12-5 and TRBJ1-2, is DARVTQTPRHKVTEMGQEVTMRCQPILGHNTVFWYRQTMMQGLELLAYFRNRAPLDDSGMPKDRFSAEMPDATLATLKIQPSEPRDSAVYFCASGLAPPAGTESNGYTFGSGTRLTVV.